This passage covers 28 T cell receptor beta chains from one sample sequenced in a study of T cells after yellow fever vaccination. Each CDR3 protein is one row after TCRdb ran MiXCR on the 5' RACE reads. The repertoire includes under 550,000 distinct CDR3 sequences, roughly 22% of them detected once, and 16% sits in the top ten. This specimen was PBMCs, taken roughly 20 days after the first yellow fever vaccination. Receptor source: a man aged 18 to 30 who received the YFV17D yellow fever vaccine.

This clonotype was counted a few times. The chain recombines TRBV3-1 with TRBJ1-2; D is undetermined. CDR3 length: 14 residues. Trimming stripped 0 bases from V and 8 bases from J, with 13 bases between. The germline V gene has CDR1 LGHDT and CDR2 YNNKEL (reference sequence). This chain's CDR3 is CASSQDVRVHGYTF. CDR3 in DNA: TGTGCCAGCAGCCAAGATGTTAGGGTCCACGGCTACACCTTC.

This clonotype came up a few times. CDR3 DNA: TGCGCCAGCAGCTTTGTAAGGTTGGGGGTGAACACTGAAGCTTTCTTT. This translates into CASSFVRLGVNTEAFF. This chain links TRBV5-1 with TRBJ1-1, with D possibly being TRBD1 (5 bases). CDR3 size: 16 residues. Germline CDR1 SGHRS, CDR2 YFSETQ. V was pared by 2 bases and J by 0 bases, with 14 bases between.

This CDR3 is CASSRYGTSGGNEQFF. CDR3 sequence (DNA): TGTGCCAGCAGCCGTTACGGGACTAGCGGGGGCAATGAGCAGTTCTTC. The gene calls are TRBV7-2 and TRBJ2-1; 14 bases are a match to TRBD2. The CDR3 length is 16 residues. Germline CDR1 reads SGHTA; CDR2 reads FQGNSA. With 5 bases clipped from V and 6 bases from J, the junction kept 6 bases outside the gene matches.

J is TRBJ2-5 and V is TRBV3-1; D is unclear. Germline V CDR1 and CDR2: LGHDT, YNNKEL (reference sequence). V gave up 4 bases and J gave up 4 bases, with 13 bases separating them. The CDR3 covers 14 residues. In DNA, the CDR3 is TGTGCCAGCAGCCTTCTTCCTGACGGAGAGACCCAGTACTTC. Its translation is CASSLLPDGETQYF.

This clonotype was counted many times. V and J are TRBV20-1 and TRBJ1-5, with D possibly being TRBD1 (5 bases). The V gene lost 0 bases and the J gene lost 7 bases, with 13 bases spanning the gap. The CDR3 runs 14 residues. Germline CDR1 DFQATT, CDR2 SNEGSKA (reference sequence). CDR3 in amino acids: CSARDRDVHQPQHF. In nucleotides, the CDR3 is TGCAGTGCTAGAGACAGGGATGTCCACCAGCCCCAGCATTTT.

Only a few counts were recorded for this clonotype. V and J are TRBV7-2 and TRBJ2-3; 8 nucleotides match TRBD2. J was trimmed by 6 bases and V by 5 bases; bases with no gene match: 7. This CDR3 is 14 amino acids long. Germline V gene sequence: CDR1 SGHTA, CDR2 FQGNSA. This CDR3 reads CASSRTGGGDTQYF. CDR3 coding DNA: TGTGCCAGCAGCCGAACGGGCGGGGGGGATACGCAGTATTTT. The entire variable domain, with the rest obtained from reference TRBV7-2 and TRBJ2-3, is as follows: GAGVSQSPSNKVTEKGKDVELRCDPISGHTALYWYRQSLGQGLEFLIYFQGNSAPDKSGLPSDRFSAERTGGSVSTLTIQRTQQEDSAVYLCASSRTGGGDTQYFGPGTRLTVL.

A few counts support this clonotype. This chain joins TRBV7-3 and TRBJ2-1; 9 bases fit TRBD1. Germline V lookup: CDR1 SGHTA, CDR2 FQGTGA. Losses at the gene ends were 2 bases for V and 7 bases for J; bases not matched to a gene: 9. This CDR3 is 16 amino acids long. This CDR3 is CASSLGRQGVRNEQFF. CDR3 nucleotides: TGTGCCAGCAGCTTAGGAAGACAGGGGGTTAGGAATGAGCAGTTCTTC.

The table lists this clonotype with a few counts. The J gene is TRBJ1-2, the V gene TRBV27; D perhaps matches TRBD1 (6 bases). Trimming took off 3 bases at V and 5 bases at J, with 28 bases between the two ends. The germline gives CDR1 MNHEY, CDR2 SMNVEV (reference sequence). The CDR3 has 19 amino acids. DNA of the CDR3: TGTGCCAGCAGTTTTCCCCCCGGAGGGGGAGGCAGTGAGACGTATGGCTACACCTTC. Encoded protein: CASSFPPGGGGSETYGYTF.

This clonotype was counted ten times or more. This sequence joins TRBV6-2 or TRBV6-3 and TRBJ1-3; D gene ambiguous. Trimming stripped 8 bases from V and 1 base from J, with 6 bases between. Germline loops: CDR1 MNHEY, CDR2 SVGEGT. The CDR3 is 12 residues long. The CDR3 DNA follows: TGTGCCAGCGTCGGGTCTGGAAACACCATATATTTT. Translation gives CASVGSGNTIYF.

The sample holds many counts of this clonotype. The chain employs TRBV20-1 and TRBJ1-1; 10 bases match TRBD1. CDR1 and CDR2 (germline): DFQATT, SNEGSKA (reference sequence). Unmatched junction bases numbered 9, after V lost 5 bases and J lost 0 bases. The CDR3 extends over 16 amino acids. CDR3 bases: TGCAGTGCTTGGGACAGGGGCCATTTGATGAACACTGAAGCTTTCTTT. This encodes CSAWDRGHLMNTEAFF.

The gene calls are TRBV20-1 and TRBJ2-7, with TRBD1 matching 7 bases. CDR3 length equals 13 residues. V shed 5 bases and J 2 bases; nucleotides not matched to a gene: 6. Germline V lookup: CDR1 DFQATT, CDR2 SNEGSKA (reference sequence). CDR3 protein: CSAATGRTYEQYF. CDR3 DNA sequence: TGCAGTGCTGCGACAGGGAGAACCTACGAGCAGTACTTC.

This clonotype was counted a few times. V gene TRBV4-1 combines with J gene TRBJ2-3; 8 bases fit TRBD2. Germline V CDR1 and CDR2: MGHRA, YSYEKL. V shed 0 bases, J shed 3 bases, and the junction held 17 bases outside the gene matches. The CDR3 sequence is 20 residues long. CDR3 nucleotides: TGCGCCAGCAGCCAAGATCGTCTCAGGGTGGAAGGCGGGGGGACAGATACGCAGTATTTT. Translated: CASSQDRLRVEGGGTDTQYF.

The chain has TRBV18 and TRBJ1-1; 8 nucleotides align to TRBD1. The CDR3 totals 15 residues. CDR1 is KGHSH and CDR2 is LQKENI in the germline V gene. The trim removed 1 base at V and 2 bases at J, leaving 3 bases unmatched. CDR3 residues: CASSPLQGGNTEAFF. The CDR3 DNA reads TGTGCCAGCTCACCACTACAGGGGGGTAACACTGAAGCTTTCTTT.

This clonotype was counted only a few times. The chain employs TRBV11-2 and TRBJ2-5, with 12 bases fitting TRBD2. The V segment lost 1 base and the J segment 5 bases; nucleotides outside the gene matches: 5. The CDR3 has 16 residues. The germline V gene has CDR1 SGHAT and CDR2 FQNNGV. The CDR3 DNA is TGTGCCAGCAGCTTAGTGACTAGCGGGGGAGTGGAGACCCAGTACTTC. Translated, it gives CASSLVTSGGVETQYF.

The chain couples TRBV12-3 or TRBV12-4 to TRBJ2-7; D gene uncertain. The V and J ends lost 7 bases and 6 bases respectively, with 10 bases between them. This CDR3 has 11 amino acids. Here the CDR3 reads CASTSWGEQYF. DNA for the CDR3: TGTGCCAGCACCTCATGGGGCGAGCAGTACTTC.

The V call is TRBV29-1, the J call TRBJ2-5, with TRBD1 identical over 8 bases. J lost 5 bases, V lost 3 bases, and 8 bases had no gene match. The CDR3 runs 14 residues. CDR1 is SQVTM and CDR2 is ANQGSEA in the germline V gene. In DNA, the CDR3 is TGCAGCGTTGATCGGCAGGGGGCGAGCGAGACCCAGTACTTC. This encodes CSVDRQGASETQYF.

The sample holds many counts of this clonotype. CDR3 protein: CASSLTGGHEQYF. The CDR3 DNA reads TGTGCCAGCAGCTTAACAGGGGGCCACGAGCAGTACTTC. The gene calls are TRBV7-3 and TRBJ2-7; 7 nucleotides align to TRBD1. The germline gives CDR1 SGHTA, CDR2 FQGTGA. This CDR3 is built from 13 residues. The V gene end was trimmed by 0 bases and the J gene end by 5 bases; junction bases not matched to a gene: 1. Full variable domain (outside the CDR3, taken from reference TRBV7-3 and TRBJ2-7): GAGVSQTPSNKVTEKGKYVELRCDPISGHTALYWYRQSLGQGPEFLIYFQGTGAADDSGLPNDRFFAVRPEGSVSTLKIQRTERGDSAVYLCASSLTGGHEQYFGPGTRLTVT.

This clonotype was observed a few times. The chain has TRBV7-2 and TRBJ1-4; TRBD1 aligns across 7 bases. The CDR3 is made up of 13 amino acids. CDR1 and CDR2 (germline): SGHTA, FQGNSA. V trimming: 7 bases; J trimming: 8 bases; junction bases outside the gene matches: 7. The chain's CDR3 is CASTGRGREKLFF. CDR3 coding DNA: TGTGCCAGCACAGGGAGGGGGCGCGAAAAACTGTTTTTT.

This clonotype has just a few counts. The V call is TRBV4-3, the J call TRBJ2-1, with D perhaps TRBD2 (5 bases). V was cut by 2 bases and J by 8 bases, with 13 bases left in between. This CDR3 spans 14 amino acids. Germline V gene lookup returns CDR1 LGHNA and CDR2 YSLEER. The CDR3 sequence is CASSQPGPGDEQFF. For the CDR3, the DNA is TGCGCCAGCAGCCAACCGGGTCCCGGGGATGAGCAGTTCTTC.

This clonotype was seen ten or more times. The chain carries TRBV1 and TRBJ1-1. TRBV1 constitutes a pseudogene. CDR3 length: 17 residues. As DNA, the CDR3 is TGCACCAGCAGCCAAGATCTCTCGGCCAGGATGAACACTGAAGCTTTCTTT. Residues: CTSSQDLSARMNTEAFF.

The sample holds a few counts of this clonotype. This chain uses TRBV2 with TRBJ2-1, with D unclear. Trimming took off 6 bases at V and 1 base at J, with 7 bases between the two ends. Germline V gene data show CDR1 as SNHLY and CDR2 as FYNNEI. The CDR3 has 13 residues. CDR3 DNA: TGTGCCAGCAGGGGGTTTTCCTACAATGAGCAGTTCTTC. This sequence encodes CASRGFSYNEQFF.

This clonotype turned up a few times. The V call is TRBV6-4, the J call TRBJ1-2; a weak D match, TRBD1 (5 bases). In germline, CDR1 is MRHNA, CDR2 SNTAGT. V lost 5 bases, J lost 6 bases, and 16 bases lay in between. The CDR3 has 14 residues. The CDR3 DNA reads TGTGCCAGCAGTCCTGGACTAGGGGCCCATGGCTACACCTTC. It encodes CASSPGLGAHGYTF.

This clonotype was recorded a few times. CDR3 sequence (DNA): TGTGCCAGCAGTTGGGACTTCAACACCGGGGAGCTGTTTTTT. It translates to CASSWDFNTGELFF. This chain uses TRBV7-2 with TRBJ2-2; a possible D gene is TRBD2 (6 bases). This CDR3 has 14 amino acids. Germline V lookup: CDR1 SGHTA, CDR2 FQGNSA. The V end lost 6 bases, the J end lost 2 bases, and 10 bases lay between the germline ends.

The genes are TRBV6-1 and TRBJ1-2, with D uncertain. Trimming shortened V by 0 bases and J by 1 base, and 18 bases separated the two germline ends. The V gene's germline CDR1 is MNHNS and CDR2 SASEGT. This CDR3 is 18 amino acids long. The CDR3 here is CASSEAEGRNLFNYGYTF. CDR3 bases: TGTGCCAGCAGTGAAGCGGAGGGCAGGAACTTATTTAACTATGGCTACACCTTC.

The genes are TRBV10-3 and TRBJ1-6; TRBD1 aligns across 9 bases. After removal of 4 bases from V and 9 bases from J, the junction contained 4 bases not matched to a gene. The CDR3 is 14 residues long. In germline, CDR1 is ENHRY, CDR2 SYGVKD. CDR3 coding DNA: TGTGCCATCAGTGGGGGACAGGGCATTTCACCCCTCCACTTT. Amino acids: CAISGGQGISPLHF.

The chain combines TRBV30 with TRBJ1-3; D may be TRBD1 (5 bases). The CDR3 extends over 15 amino acids. V lost 0 bases to trimming and J lost 2 bases, with 11 bases between them. Per germline, CDR1 GTSNPN and CDR2 SVGIG (reference sequence). The CDR3: CAWSVRSTAGNTIYF. The CDR3 DNA reads as TGTGCCTGGAGTGTACGCTCGACAGCTGGAAACACCATATATTTT.

V gene TRBV4-3 combines with J gene TRBJ2-3; D remains ambiguous. The CDR3 loop spans 15 amino acids. Germline CDR1 LGHNA, CDR2 YSLEER. Trimming shortened V by 4 bases and J by 1 base, and 12 bases separated the two germline ends. This CDR3 is CASSRSRVRTDTQYF. In nucleotides, the CDR3 is TGCGCCAGCAGCCGGAGTAGGGTTCGCACAGATACGCAGTATTTT.

This clonotype was detected many times. The CDR3 DNA is TGCAGTGCTAGAGATCTACGACTGCTAGCAGAAGCTTTCTTT. Its translation: CSARDLRLLAEAFF. The chain links TRBV20-1 to TRBJ1-1; unclear D gene. CDR3 length equals 14 residues. Germline-derived CDR1 and CDR2 are DFQATT and SNEGSKA (reference sequence). Trimming stripped 0 bases from V and 8 bases from J, with 16 bases between.